These 30 T cell receptor beta chains came from one sample sequenced in a study of T cell responses to AZD1222 COVID-19 vaccine. Produced via immunoSEQ multiplex PCR; TCRdb's table is partial and in-frame only. The table records over 140,000 clones, roughly 89% of them present only once. Sequenced material: peripheral blood, taken on day 0 of AZD1222 vaccination. The receptors stem from an adult in good health.

This chain uses TRBV18 with TRBJ2-1, with no clear D. The CDR3 extends over 14 amino acids. CDR1 and CDR2 (germline): KGHSH, LQKENI. Trimming left V 8 bases short and J 7 bases short, with 18 bases between. This CDR3 is CASKPGVNPNEQFF. The CDR3 DNA is TGTGCCAGCAAACCCGGAGTGAACCCAAATGAGCAGTTCTTC.

The V call is TRBV28, the J call TRBJ1-2, with TRBD1 as a possible D gene (5 bases). The CDR3 has 15 amino acids. Between the trimmed V and J ends, which lost 7 bases and 4 bases, there was a span of 19 bases. CDR1 is MDHEN and CDR2 is SYDVKM in the germline V gene. CDR3 bases: TGTGCCAGCACCGACGAGGCAGGACACAGCTATGGCTACACCTTC. This encodes CASTDEAGHSYGYTF.

This clone was observed a few times. The chain uses TRBV3-1 (or the pseudogene TRBV3-2) and TRBJ2-1, with 10 bases aligning to TRBD2. Per the germline V gene, CDR1 is LGHDT and CDR2 is YNNKEL (reference sequence). This CDR3 is built from 21 residues. J was trimmed by 0 bases and V by 2 bases; bases with no gene match: 16. This CDR3 reads CASSQTEREGQWGSSYNEQFF. The CDR3 bases are TGTGCCAGCAGCCAAACCGAGCGGGAGGGCCAATGGGGAAGCTCCTACAATGAGCAGTTCTTC.

Turning to this clone: Different DNA sequences within this sample yield the same CDR3. This chain uses TRBV7-2 with TRBJ1-2; 9 bases align to TRBD1. Unmatched junction bases numbered 2, after V lost 5 bases and J lost 4 bases. Germline-derived CDR1 and CDR2 are SGHTA and FQGNSA. The CDR3 runs to 13 residues. CDR3 DNA: TGTGCCAGCAGCCTGACAGGGGGCTATGGCTACACCTTC. Amino acids: CASSLTGGYGYTF.

This sequence joins TRBV5-3 and TRBJ2-2, with 9 bases identical to TRBD2. TRBV5-3 is known as an ORF, though its function is uncertain. The ends lost 4 bases at V and 7 bases at J; junction bases unmatched: 17. This CDR3 is 18 amino acids long. CDR3 bases: TGTGCCAGAAGCCCGTATATGCGGGAGGGCCCTTTTAGCGGGGAGCTGTTTTTT. This encodes CARSPYMREGPFSGELFF.

The V and J genes are TRBV28 and TRBJ1-1; D ambiguous. The V and J ends lost 4 bases and 11 bases respectively, with 11 bases between them. Germline V lookup: CDR1 MDHEN, CDR2 SYDVKM. The CDR3 is made up of 11 amino acids. The CDR3 loop is CASSSETSAFF. The DNA for the CDR3 is TGTGCCAGCAGTTCAGAAACGTCGGCTTTCTTT.

The chain is built from TRBV29-1 and TRBJ1-2; 7 positions match TRBD1. Germline assignment: CDR1 SQVTM and CDR2 ANQGSEA. J was trimmed by 5 bases and V by 6 bases; bases with no gene match: 6. The CDR3 spans 12 residues. The CDR3 coding sequence is TGCAGCGTGCACAGGGGCGGGTATGGCTACACCTTC. It encodes CSVHRGGYGYTF.

This rearrangement joins TRBV12-3 or TRBV12-4 to TRBJ2-2, with D hard to call. This CDR3 region has 13 residues. Trimming left V 3 bases short and J 6 bases short, with 8 bases between. In DNA, the CDR3 is TGTGCCAGCAGTTTGATGGAAGCCGGGGAGCTGTTTTTT. This codes for CASSLMEAGELFF.

The gene calls are TRBV5-1 and TRBJ2-5; no clear D gene. Per the germline V gene, CDR1 is SGHRS and CDR2 is YFSETQ. CDR3 size: 11 residues. V lost 4 bases, J lost 5 bases, and 6 bases lay in between. The CDR3 region is CASSGSETQYF. CDR3 nucleotide sequence: TGCGCCAGCAGCGGCTCGGAGACCCAGTACTTC.

The CDR3 sequence is CASSPTYSGRGDTQYF. CDR3 coding DNA: TGTGCCAGTAGTCCAACTTATAGCGGGAGGGGAGATACGCAGTATTTT. The chain has TRBV19 and TRBJ2-3; 11 positions agree with TRBD2. CDR1 is LNHDA and CDR2 is SQIVND in the germline V gene (reference sequence). There are 16 residues in the CDR3. J gave up 5 bases and V 5 bases, and 9 bases lay outside the gene matches.

Turning to this clone: The same CDR3 also results from other DNA sequences found in this sample. The chain is built from TRBV4-1 and TRBJ2-7; D is ambiguous. The CDR3 totals 15 residues. Germline lookup yields CDR1 MGHRA and CDR2 YSYEKL. Trimming removed 0 bases at V and 0 bases at J, with 9 bases between. CDR3 sequence (DNA): TGCGCCAGCAGCCAAGACTTCCCCGGCTCCTACGAGCAGTACTTC. As protein: CASSQDFPGSYEQYF.

This sequence joins TRBV7-9 and TRBJ2-7; 9 nucleotides agree with TRBD1. The V and J ends lost 5 bases and 3 bases, in that order; junction bases with no gene match: 5. The germline V gene has CDR1 SEHNR and CDR2 FQNEAQ (reference sequence). The CDR3 is 14 amino acids. This CDR3 is CASSQDRGNYEQYF. CDR3 sequence (DNA): TGTGCCAGCAGCCAAGACAGGGGGAACTACGAGCAGTACTTC.

The J gene is TRBJ2-3, the V gene TRBV5-1; D is perhaps TRBD2 (5 bases). Trimming stripped 6 bases from V and 0 bases from J, with 11 bases between. The CDR3 runs to 14 residues. Germline CDR1 reads SGHRS; CDR2 reads YFSETQ. This CDR3 is CASIGGPSTDTQYF. CDR3 nucleotide sequence: TGCGCCAGCATCGGAGGCCCTAGCACAGATACGCAGTATTTT.

The chain recombines TRBV11-3 with TRBJ2-1; TRBD2 is a possible D gene (5 bases). Per germline, CDR1 SGHNT and CDR2 YENEEA. Trimming removed 3 bases at V and 8 bases at J, with 11 bases between. CDR3 size: 13 residues. In DNA, the CDR3 is TGTGCCAGCAGCTTGTTAGCGTTCCATGAGCAGTTCTTC. The encoded protein is CASSLLAFHEQFF.

V gene TRBV6-1 combines with J gene TRBJ1-1; a weak D match, TRBD1 (6 bases). This CDR3 has 15 residues. With 3 bases removed from V and 4 bases from J, the gap between germline ends came to 15 bases. Germline V gene lookup returns CDR1 MNHNS and CDR2 SASEGT. The CDR3 region is CASSDLQGAGTEAFF. CDR3 nucleotides: TGTGCCAGCAGTGACCTACAGGGTGCGGGCACTGAAGCTTTCTTT.

This rearrangement joins TRBV7-9 to TRBJ2-5; no definite D call. V was cut by 3 bases and J by 3 bases, with 5 bases left in between. Germline values: CDR1 SEHNR, CDR2 FQNEAQ (reference sequence). This CDR3 region has 12 residues. The CDR3 DNA reads as TGTGCCAGCAGCTTCTCCGAAGAGACCCAGTACTTC. Translated: CASSFSEETQYF.

The genes are TRBV18 and TRBJ1-4; 11 bases align to TRBD1. The CDR3 has 16 amino acids. Germline V gene lookup returns CDR1 KGHSH and CDR2 LQKENI. Trimming cost V 1 base and J 8 bases; bases outside gene matches: 6. The CDR3 region has the DNA TGTGCCAGCTCACCACGTCCGGGACAGGGGGACGAAAAACTGTTTTTT. Protein sequence: CASSPRPGQGDEKLFF.

The rearrangement links TRBV28 to TRBJ2-3, with D possibly matching TRBD1 (5 bases). The CDR3 extends over 16 amino acids. Trimming stripped 0 bases from V and 0 bases from J, with 10 bases between. Germline CDR1 MDHEN, CDR2 SYDVKM. CDR3 region: CASSLWAGLSTDTQYF. The CDR3 DNA reads as TGTGCCAGCAGTTTATGGGCAGGGTTAAGCACAGATACGCAGTATTTT.

The V gene is TRBV9, the J gene TRBJ1-5; D gene unclear. This CDR3 comprises 14 residues. V was shortened by 0 bases and J by 6 bases, with 10 bases between the two germline ends. Germline V gene lookup returns CDR1 SGDLS and CDR2 YYNGEE. CDR3 sequence reads: CASSVGVMGQPQHF. CDR3 nucleotide sequence: TGTGCCAGCAGCGTAGGGGTTATGGGTCAGCCCCAGCATTTT.

This clone has only one observation. The chain employs TRBV7-2 and TRBJ1-5, with TRBD1 matching over 7 bases. The germline gives CDR1 SGHTA, CDR2 FQGNSA. The ends lost 3 bases at V and 5 bases at J; junction bases unmatched: 16. The CDR3 is 18 amino acids. The CDR3 sequence: CASSLIPFYRGGDQPQHF. CDR3 DNA: TGTGCCAGCAGCTTGATCCCTTTTTACAGGGGAGGCGATCAGCCCCAGCATTTT.

The chain couples TRBV5-1 to TRBJ2-1; 8 bases align to TRBD2. The J segment lost 3 bases and the V segment lost 1 base, leaving 3 bases of the junction unmatched. This CDR3 region has 15 residues. Germline V gene lookup returns CDR1 SGHRS and CDR2 YFSETQ. The CDR3 bases are TGCGCCAGCAGCTTGACAGCGGGGGACTACAATGAGCAGTTCTTC. Its protein is CASSLTAGDYNEQFF.

This chain links TRBV19 with TRBJ1-5; D is ambiguous. Trimming removed 5 bases at V and 7 bases at J, with 9 bases between. Germline loops: CDR1 LNHDA, CDR2 SQIVND (reference sequence). This CDR3 comprises 12 residues. The DNA for the CDR3 is TGTGCCAGTAGTGTTTTAGAGCAGCCCCAGCATTTT. This encodes CASSVLEQPQHF.

V and J are TRBV19 and TRBJ1-1; D is undetermined. Germline-derived CDR1 and CDR2 are LNHDA and SQIVND (reference sequence). This CDR3 has 14 residues. V lost 3 bases and J lost 1, with 9 bases in between. The CDR3 sequence is CASSMGYENTEAFF. The CDR3 DNA sequence: TGTGCCAGTAGTATGGGGTATGAGAACACTGAAGCTTTCTTT.

This clone was counted once. The V gene is TRBV28, the J gene TRBJ1-5; perhaps TRBD1 as D (6 bases). The CDR3 has 15 residues. V dropped 4 bases and J dropped 6 bases, with 16 bases sitting between them. Germline assignment: CDR1 MDHEN and CDR2 SYDVKM. CDR3 coding DNA: TGTGCCAGCAGTTCCGCCGCTGGGGGCCCTCAGCCCCAGCATTTT. It translates to CASSSAAGGPQPQHF.

The chain is built from TRBV7-2 and TRBJ1-5; D gene ambiguous. Trimming cost V 5 bases and J 9 bases, with 11 bases left between them. Germline V CDR1 and CDR2: SGHTA, FQGNSA. The CDR3 loop spans 12 amino acids. The CDR3 protein is CASSRNGAPQHF. The DNA for the CDR3 is TGTGCCAGCAGCCGGAACGGAGCGCCCCAGCATTTT.

The chain employs TRBV6-2 or TRBV6-3 and TRBJ1-2; 8 bases align to TRBD1. Trimming cost V 5 bases and J 1 base; bases outside gene matches: 15. CDR1 and CDR2 (germline): MNHEY, SVGEGT. The CDR3 is 18 amino acids. The CDR3 is CASSNPRGLSRFNYGYTF. DNA for the CDR3: TGTGCCAGCAGTAACCCCAGGGGGCTCAGCCGCTTTAACTATGGCTACACCTTC.

V and J are TRBV27 and TRBJ1-2; a weak D match, TRBD1 (6 bases). The V end lost 6 bases, the J end lost 4 bases, and 18 bases lay between the germline ends. Germline CDR1 and CDR2: MNHEY and SMNVEV (reference sequence). There are 15 residues in the CDR3. The CDR3, as DNA: TGTGCCAGCAGGGGGGCGGGGAGTGCTGGCTATGGCTACACCTTC. Translating gives CASRGAGSAGYGYTF.

The chain couples TRBV5-1 to TRBJ1-2; the D is unclear. The CDR3 extends over 13 amino acids. Germline assignment: CDR1 SGHRS and CDR2 YFSETQ. The V and J ends lost 0 bases and 7 bases respectively, with 10 bases between them. In DNA form, the CDR3 reads TGCGCCAGCAGCTTGGCCGATGGAATTGGCTACACCTTC. It encodes CASSLADGIGYTF.

The genes are TRBV7-9 and TRBJ1-5; D is unclear. Trimming took 5 bases from V and 0 from J, leaving 11 bases between them. The CDR3 sequence is 15 residues long. CDR1 is SEHNR and CDR2 is FQNEAQ in the germline V gene (reference sequence). This CDR3 is CASSQQSYSNQPQHF. The DNA of the CDR3 is TGTGCCAGCAGCCAACAGAGTTATAGCAATCAGCCCCAGCATTTT. Full variable domain (outside the CDR3, taken from reference TRBV7-9 and TRBJ1-5): DTGVSQNPRHKITKRGQNVTFRCDPISEHNRLYWYRQTLGQGPEFLTYFQNEAQLEKSRLLSDRFSAERPKGSFSTLEIQRTEQGDSAMYLCASSQQSYSNQPQHFGDGTRLSIL.

This sequence joins TRBV6-5 and TRBJ1-4; D unclear. Trimming stripped 0 bases from V and 3 bases from J, with 8 bases between. This CDR3 contains 15 residues. The germline gives CDR1 MNHEY, CDR2 SVGAGI. The CDR3 sequence is CASSYSVGPNEKLFF. CDR3 DNA sequence: TGTGCCAGCAGTTACTCAGTGGGCCCTAATGAAAAACTGTTTTTT.